Listed here are 27 T cell receptor beta chains from one sample, sequenced in a study of blood T cell repertoires in COVID-19. Assay used: immunoSEQ multiplex PCR; TCRdb lists only in-frame clones, some missing. The sample holds about 480,000 clones, around 88% seen once. Sequenced: peripheral blood. These receptors originate from a woman aged 45-59 years with COVID-19, enrolled during active disease.

The rearrangement joins TRBV5-8 to TRBJ2-7; the D gene is possibly TRBD2 (6 bases). Germline CDR1 and CDR2: SGHTS and YDEGEE. V was cut by 2 bases and J by 7 bases, with 22 bases left in between. The CDR3 spans 16 residues. The CDR3 DNA reads TGTGCCAGCAGCTTTACGGGGGTCACGGGGAAAGATGAGCAGTACTTC. Amino acid sequence: CASSFTGVTGKDEQYF.

The genes are TRBV18 and TRBJ1-6, with D unresolved. The CDR3 runs to 14 residues. Deletions cut 1 base from V and 8 bases from J, with 9 bases between. CDR1 KGHSH and CDR2 LQKENI come from the germline V gene. CDR3 bases: TGTGCCAGCTCACCACAGATTTCGGATTCACCCCTCCACTTT. It codes for CASSPQISDSPLHF.

The chain recombines TRBV6-5 with TRBJ1-4; TRBD1 might be the D (5 bases). Germline V gives CDR1 MNHEY, CDR2 SVGAGI. V was cut by 6 bases and J by 10 bases, with 15 bases left in between. CDR3 size: 13 residues. The CDR3 coding sequence is TGTGCCAGCAGCCTCAGGGTTTTGGGAAAACTGTTTTTT. Its protein product is CASSLRVLGKLFF.

This chain links TRBV30 with TRBJ1-6; no clear D gene. The CDR3 sequence is 14 residues long. The ends were cut back, 1 base at V and 5 bases at J, with 9 bases in the middle. Germline lookup yields CDR1 GTSNPN and CDR2 SVGIG (reference sequence). CDR3 residues: CAWSDRLNNSPLHF. The CDR3 nucleotides are TGTGCCTGGAGTGATAGACTAAATAATTCACCCCTCCACTTT.

The chain recombines TRBV9 with TRBJ2-3, with D perhaps TRBD1 (5 bases). Germline V gene lookup returns CDR1 SGDLS and CDR2 YYNGEE. CDR3 length equals 15 residues. V was cut by 0 bases and J by 3 bases, with 11 bases left in between. The CDR3 region has the DNA TGTGCCAGCAGCGTAGAGGGGATCGGAACAGATACGCAGTATTTT. It encodes CASSVEGIGTDTQYF. Full variable domain (remainder filled in from reference TRBV9 and TRBJ2-3): DSGVTQTPKHLITATGQRVTLRCSPRSGDLSVYWYQQSLDQGLQFLIQYYNGEERAKGNILERFSAQQFPDLHSELNLSSLELGDSALYFCASSVEGIGTDTQYFGPGTRLTVL.

This chain links TRBV9 with TRBJ2-1; 11 nucleotides line up with TRBD1. Germline V gives CDR1 SGDLS, CDR2 YYNGEE. V dropped 3 bases and J dropped 7; count of bases not matched to a gene: 6. This CDR3 is 15 amino acids long. The CDR3 here is CASSAEGTGGNEQFF. In nucleotides, the CDR3 is TGTGCCAGCAGCGCCGAAGGGACAGGGGGGAATGAGCAGTTCTTC. Filled out from reference TRBV9 and TRBJ2-1, the complete variable domain reads DSGVTQTPKHLITATGQRVTLRCSPRSGDLSVYWYQQSLDQGLQFLIQYYNGEERAKGNILERFSAQQFPDLHSELNLSSLELGDSALYFCASSAEGTGGNEQFFGPGTRLTVL.

V usage is TRBV12-3 or TRBV12-4 and J usage is TRBJ1-1, with 7 nucleotides matching TRBD1. The trim removed 6 bases at V and 5 bases at J, leaving 6 bases unmatched. The CDR3 is made up of 13 amino acids. The CDR3 is CASSSQGETEAFF. Here the CDR3 DNA reads TGTGCCAGCAGCTCCCAGGGGGAGACTGAAGCTTTCTTT.

The chain couples TRBV11-3 to TRBJ1-1; 10 bases align to TRBD1. The CDR3 has 13 residues. V trimming: 3 bases; J trimming: 11 bases; junction bases outside the gene matches: 6. Germline V gives CDR1 SGHNT, CDR2 YENEEA. The CDR3 region is CASSLGGTGEAFF. The CDR3 DNA follows: TGTGCCAGCAGCTTGGGAGGGACAGGGGAGGCTTTCTTT. The full variable domain, completed using reference TRBV11-3 and TRBJ1-1, is EAGVVQSPRYKIIEKKQPVAFWCNPISGHNTLYWYLQNLGQGPELLIRYENEEAVDDSQLPKDRFSAERLKGVDSTLKIQPAELGDSAVYLCASSLGGTGEAFFGQGTRLTVV.

The chain couples TRBV25-1 to TRBJ1-2, with 9 bases that match TRBD1. V lost 6 bases, J lost 6 bases, and 8 bases stayed unmatched. Germline V gene sequence: CDR1 MGHDK, CDR2 SYGVNS. The CDR3 is 14 residues long. The CDR3 protein is CASSYRGQGDGYTF. CDR3 bases: TGTGCCAGCAGCTACAGGGGGCAAGGGGATGGCTACACCTTC.

This chain uses TRBV18 with TRBJ1-1; D unclear. Trimming cost V 5 bases and J 1 base, with 8 bases left between them. Looked up from germline, CDR1 is KGHSH and CDR2 is LQKENI. This CDR3 is 13 amino acids long. Written as DNA, the CDR3 is TGTGCCAGCTCATATTCCGGGAACACTGAAGCTTTCTTT. It codes for CASSYSGNTEAFF.

The chain combines TRBV27 with TRBJ2-1; 7 bases are a match to TRBD2. With V trimmed by 2 bases and J by 4 bases, 5 bases remained unmatched. The CDR3 sequence is 15 residues long. The germline CDR1 and CDR2 sequences are MNHEY and SMNVEV (reference sequence). The CDR3 region is CASSLRSGDYNEQFF. DNA for the CDR3: TGTGCCAGCAGTTTAAGGAGCGGGGATTACAATGAGCAGTTCTTC.

This clone came up a few times. The rearrangement links TRBV12-3 or TRBV12-4 to TRBJ2-5; 10 bases match TRBD1. V was pared by 6 bases and J by 6 bases, with 4 bases of the junction left unmatched. This CDR3 contains 13 residues. CDR3 nucleotides: TGTGCCAGCAGCCGGGACAGGGGTAAGACCCAGTACTTC. Amino acid sequence: CASSRDRGKTQYF.

The gene calls are TRBV6-4 and TRBJ1-5; D call uncertain. The CDR3 extends over 14 amino acids. CDR1 is MRHNA, CDR2 SNTAGT, per germline. V was cut by 9 bases and J by 3 bases, with 15 bases left in between. The CDR3 DNA reads as TGTGCCAGGGCGCCGTGCGGGATCAATCAGCCCCAGCATTTT. This codes for CARAPCGINQPQHF.

This rearrangement joins TRBV5-1 to TRBJ2-3; possibly TRBD1 for D (5 bases). CDR3 length: 16 amino acids. Germline V lookup: CDR1 SGHRS, CDR2 YFSETQ. V lost 0 bases and J 4 bases, leaving 15 bases between the germline ends. The CDR3: CASSLASGRVADTQYF. For the CDR3, the DNA is TGCGCCAGCAGCTTGGCTTCGGGCAGGGTGGCAGATACGCAGTATTTT.

This clone showed up just once. The gene calls are TRBV9 and TRBJ2-5; 7 nucleotides agree with TRBD2. This CDR3 comprises 15 residues. The germline V gene has CDR1 SGDLS and CDR2 YYNGEE. The V segment lost 3 bases and the J segment 5 bases; nucleotides outside the gene matches: 10. CDR3 DNA: TGTGCCAGCAGCGGAGAAGGAAGCGGGGAGGAGACCCAGTACTTC. Protein product: CASSGEGSGEETQYF.

Here the CDR3 DNA reads TGTGCCAGCAGCTCCACTTTATACGGGAACACTGAAGCTTTCTTT. Protein: CASSSTLYGNTEAFF. The V and J genes are TRBV2 and TRBJ1-1; no clear D gene. Germline CDR1 and CDR2: SNHLY and FYNNEI. V dropped 6 bases and J dropped 1 base, with 15 bases sitting between them. This CDR3 contains 15 residues. The complete variable domain, with remaining parts taken from reference TRBV2 and TRBJ1-1, reads EPEVTQTPSHQVTQMGQEVILRCVPISNHLYFYWYRQILGQKVEFLVSFYNNEISEKSEIFDDQFSVERPDGSNFTLKIRSTKLEDSAMYFCASSSTLYGNTEAFFGQGTRLTVV.

The CDR3 reads CASSYSGGGTQYF. The CDR3 DNA follows: TGTGCCAGCAGTTACTCCGGGGGGGGGACCCAGTACTTC. The chain links TRBV6-5 to TRBJ2-5; 8 bases are shared with TRBD2. This CDR3 is 13 amino acids long. V was pared by 0 bases and J by 7 bases, with 1 base of the junction left unmatched. Germline V gene data show CDR1 as MNHEY and CDR2 as SVGAGI.

V and J are TRBV19 and TRBJ1-1; D may be TRBD1 (6 bases). Germline V gene sequence: CDR1 LNHDA, CDR2 SQIVND (reference sequence). The CDR3 covers 14 residues. V was clipped by 1 base and J by 4 bases, with 10 bases between them. The chain's CDR3 is CASSIVQGSTEAFF. CDR3 nucleotides: TGTGCCAGTAGTATAGTCCAGGGGAGCACTGAAGCTTTCTTT.

The chain has TRBV19 and TRBJ2-1, with 9 bases identical to TRBD1. The germline V gene encodes CDR1 LNHDA and CDR2 SQIVND (reference sequence). The V segment lost 9 bases and the J segment 8 bases; nucleotides outside the gene matches: 8. The CDR3 consists of 13 residues. The CDR3 spells CASAGTGSYEQFF. CDR3 DNA sequence: TGTGCCAGCGCCGGGACAGGGTCATATGAGCAGTTCTTC.

The rearrangement links TRBV9 to TRBJ2-6; 7 positions match TRBD1. Germline V gene lookup returns CDR1 SGDLS and CDR2 YYNGEE. The CDR3 is 17 residues long. V was pared by 4 bases and J by 0 bases, with 7 bases of the junction left unmatched. The CDR3 region is CASSRQGTVSGANVLTF. The CDR3, as DNA: TGTGCCAGCAGCCGGCAGGGGACAGTCTCTGGGGCCAACGTCCTGACTTTC.

The V call is TRBV3-1 (or the pseudogene TRBV3-2), the J call TRBJ2-3; D is possibly TRBD1 (5 bases). In germline, CDR1 is LGHDT, CDR2 YNNKEL (reference sequence). This CDR3 spans 15 amino acids. V was trimmed by 0 bases and J by 8 bases, leaving 15 bases between them. CDR3 sequence reads: CASSQDRVGLGTQYF. As DNA, the CDR3 is TGTGCCAGCAGCCAAGACAGGGTGGGTCTGGGTACGCAGTATTTT.

The rearrangement links TRBV2 to TRBJ1-1; TRBD1 matches 7 bases. From germline, CDR1 is SNHLY and CDR2 FYNNEI. The CDR3 length is 15 residues. The ends lost 4 bases at V and 5 bases at J; junction bases unmatched: 10. The CDR3 protein is CASSVLGQEATEAFF. The CDR3, as DNA: TGTGCCAGCAGTGTATTAGGACAGGAGGCTACTGAAGCTTTCTTT. Full variable domain (rest looked up from reference TRBV2 and TRBJ1-1): EPEVTQTPSHQVTQMGQEVILRCVPISNHLYFYWYRQILGQKVEFLVSFYNNEISEKSEIFDDQFSVERPDGSNFTLKIRSTKLEDSAMYFCASSVLGQEATEAFFGQGTRLTVV.

The chain joins TRBV10-3 to TRBJ1-6; no firm D call. The CDR3 consists of 13 residues. CDR1 is ENHRY, CDR2 SYGVKD, per germline. Trimming removed 7 bases at V and 6 bases at J, with 10 bases between. CDR3 in DNA: TGTGCCATCATGGAACAGCTTAATTCACCCCTCCACTTT. Amino acid sequence: CAIMEQLNSPLHF.

In this sample, this clone turned up a few times. The rearrangement links TRBV28 to TRBJ2-3; 9 bases fit TRBD2. The CDR3 runs 18 residues. Germline values: CDR1 MDHEN, CDR2 SYDVKM. Germline trimming cut 6 bases from V and 0 bases from J; bases unmatched to any gene: 13. As DNA, the CDR3 is TGTGCCAGCAGGCCCCCTCTTGGAACTAGCGGGAGCACAGATACGCAGTATTTT. It specifies CASRPPLGTSGSTDTQYF. Full variable domain (remainder filled in from reference TRBV28 and TRBJ2-3): DVKVTQSSRYLVKRTGEKVFLECVQDMDHENMFWYRQDPGLGLRLIYFSYDVKMKEKGDIPEGYSVSREKKERFSLILESASTNQTSMYLCASRPPLGTSGSTDTQYFGPGTRLTVL.

The chain couples TRBV11-3 to TRBJ2-2; 8 nucleotides align to TRBD1. CDR1 and CDR2 (germline): SGHNT, YENEEA. J lost 5 bases, V lost 4 bases, and 6 bases had no gene match. CDR3 length: 15 amino acids. CDR3 amino acids: CASSSKDRATGELFF. The CDR3 coding sequence is TGTGCCAGCAGCTCCAAGGACAGGGCTACCGGGGAGCTGTTTTTT.

The chain joins TRBV7-9 to TRBJ1-2, with D maybe TRBD1 (5 bases). The germline V and J ends were trimmed by 1 base and 6 bases, with 15 bases remaining between them. The V gene's germline CDR1 is SEHNR and CDR2 FQNEAQ (reference sequence). This CDR3 region has 15 residues. CDR3 sequence reads: CASSLGDLPAHGYTF. The CDR3 bases are TGTGCCAGCAGCTTAGGGGACTTACCTGCGCATGGCTACACCTTC.

In this sample, this clone turned up once. The chain joins TRBV5-6 to TRBJ2-1; D uncertain. Trimming pared 4 bases from V and 0 bases from J, leaving 11 bases between. Germline assignment: CDR1 SGHDT and CDR2 YYEEEE. The CDR3 has 15 amino acids. In nucleotides, the CDR3 is TGTGCCAGCAGCCCACGGGTAAGCTCCTACAATGAGCAGTTCTTC. Protein sequence: CASSPRVSSYNEQFF. Full variable domain (missing parts from reference TRBV5-6 and TRBJ2-1): DAGVTQSPTHLIKTRGQQVTLRCSPKSGHDTVSWYQQALGQGPQFIFQYYEEEERQRGNFPDRFSGHQFPNYSSELNVNALLLGDSALYLCASSPRVSSYNEQFFGPGTRLTVL.